The present entry profiles one TCR beta chain with its context. During active infection, Seattle patients enrolled and were then monitored through disease. These data come from a study of blood T cell repertoires in COVID-19. About the research overall: Samples taken during acute and convalescent COVID-19 were collected in the United States, Italy and Spain. T cells, B-cell-depleted T cells, or PBMCs supplied cDNA or gDNA.

V was pared by 8 bases and J by 7 bases, with 9 bases of the junction left unmatched. The germline CDR1 and CDR2 sequences are MNHEY and SVGAGI. The CDR3 contains 14 residues. Per the original data handling: Reference gene primer amplification yielded estimated nucleated cell counts. Sequencing used immunoSEQ multiplex PCR; TCRdb keeps in-frame clones, though not all of them. The V and J calls and the clone size are those of that table, but D and trimming were determined from the DNA. The data show fewer than 500,000 clones, approximately 90% seen once. V is TRBV6-5 and J is TRBJ2-1; 9 bases agree with TRBD2. This sequence originates from a man aged 18 to 29 with COVID-19, enrolled during active disease. Sequenced: peripheral blood. This CDR3 is CASGPGLARNEQFF. CDR3 coding DNA: TGTGCCAGCGGCCCGGGACTAGCACGGAATGAGCAGTTCTTC.